Presented here are 24 T cell receptor beta chains from one specimen sequenced in a study of control samples from healthy donors and cancer patients. Sequenced by immunoSEQ multiplex PCR; TCRdb stores in-frame clones only, minus some. The sample lists tens of thousands of clones, roughly 85% occurring once. Material for sequencing was PBMCs. Receptor source: a man aged 55 to 70 with head and neck cancer.

This chain joins TRBV10-3 and TRBJ2-1, with D perhaps being TRBD1 or TRBD2 (5 bases each). CDR3 length equals 17 residues. V was shortened by 2 bases and J by 5 bases, with 19 bases between the two germline ends. Germline V gives CDR1 ENHRY, CDR2 SYGVKD. CDR3: CAISETPGTRSDNEQFF. CDR3 nucleotides: TGTGCCATCAGTGAGACACCCGGGACCCGGAGTGACAATGAGCAGTTCTTC.

The rearrangement joins TRBV12-3 or TRBV12-4 to TRBJ2-5; D remains unclear. V was pared by 3 bases and J by 5 bases, with 10 bases between. The length of the CDR3 is 13 residues. The CDR3 here is CASSFPQTETQYF. CDR3 nucleotides: TGTGCCAGCAGTTTTCCCCAGACGGAGACCCAGTACTTC.

The V and J genes are TRBV11-3 and TRBJ2-2; a weak D match, TRBD2 (6 bases). Per the germline V gene, CDR1 is SGHNT and CDR2 is YENEEA. This CDR3 region has 16 residues. The V end lost 5 bases, the J end lost 1 base, and 14 bases lay between the germline ends. The CDR3 DNA reads as TGTGCCAGCAGCATGGAGTTGGGGGGGAACACCGGGGAGCTGTTTTTT. Amino acids: CASSMELGGNTGELFF.

This clone was seen a single time. The gene calls are TRBV7-9 and TRBJ2-2; D is ambiguous. Germline-derived CDR1 and CDR2 are SEHNR and FQNEAQ (reference sequence). The V end lost 4 bases, the J end lost 4 bases, and 4 bases lay between the germline ends. CDR3 length equals 12 residues. The CDR3 region is CASSSLTGELFF. As DNA, the CDR3 is TGTGCCAGCAGCTCCCTCACCGGGGAGCTGTTTTTT.

This clone was observed a few times. The gene calls are TRBV2 and TRBJ1-2; no clear D. Trimming stripped 4 bases from V and 8 bases from J, with 8 bases between. The CDR3 is 11 amino acids. The germline V gene encodes CDR1 SNHLY and CDR2 FYNNEI. The CDR3 DNA reads TGTGCCAGCAGTGTTATGAGGGGCTACACCTTC. Protein sequence: CASSVMRGYTF. Variable domain in full (rest from reference TRBV2 and TRBJ1-2): EPEVTQTPSHQVTQMGQEVILRCVPISNHLYFYWYRQILGQKVEFLVSFYNNEISEKSEIFDDQFSVERPDGSNFTLKIRSTKLEDSAMYFCASSVMRGYTFGSGTRLTVV.

The genes are TRBV7-3 and TRBJ2-2, with 8 bases lining up with TRBD2. Trimming cost V 1 base and J 3 bases; bases outside gene matches: 10. The CDR3 has 18 amino acids. Germline V gene data show CDR1 as SGHTA and CDR2 as FQGTGA. The CDR3 loop is CASSLNPGGPRYTGELFF. In DNA, the CDR3 is TGTGCCAGCAGCTTAAATCCGGGAGGGCCTAGGTACACCGGGGAGCTGTTTTTT.

The V gene is TRBV11-3, the J gene TRBJ2-7; TRBD1 matches 8 bases. The germline V gene has CDR1 SGHNT and CDR2 YENEEA. Trimming at V came to 1 base and at J to 6 bases, leaving 2 bases not matched to a gene. The CDR3 contains 13 residues. The CDR3 loop reads CASSLVGQGEQYF. CDR3 coding DNA: TGTGCCAGCAGCTTAGTTGGACAGGGCGAGCAGTACTTC.

This sequence joins TRBV7-8 and TRBJ2-2; D not certain. Per the germline V gene, CDR1 is SGHVS and CDR2 is FQNEAQ. This CDR3 contains 15 residues. With 1 base removed from V and 4 bases from J, the gap between germline ends came to 10 bases. In DNA form, the CDR3 reads TGTGCCAGCAGCTTAGTAAGGTCTCTCACCGGGGAGCTGTTTTTT. Protein product: CASSLVRSLTGELFF.

The chain uses TRBV12-5 and TRBJ2-1; the D is unclear. CDR3 length: 14 residues. CDR1 and CDR2 from the germline V gene are LGHNT and FRNRAP. Trimming removed 3 bases from V and 5 bases from J, with 11 bases in between. The CDR3 region is CASGLRLTDNEQFF. The CDR3 DNA reads TGTGCTAGTGGTTTAAGGCTTACAGACAATGAGCAGTTCTTC.

The chain joins TRBV10-2 to TRBJ2-1, with 8 bases identical to TRBD1. The CDR3 spans 15 residues. Germline lookup yields CDR1 WSHSY and CDR2 SAAADI. Trimming cost V 6 bases and J 8 bases; bases outside gene matches: 12. The CDR3 DNA reads as TGCGCCAGCAGGGAGACAGGGGCCCCCAACCATGAGCAGTTCTTC. Protein: CASRETGAPNHEQFF.

This chain uses TRBV4-1 with TRBJ1-2, with a possible D match to TRBD1 (5 bases). Germline CDR1 and CDR2: MGHRA and YSYEKL. With 3 bases removed from V and 8 bases from J, the gap between germline ends came to 16 bases. CDR3 length: 14 residues. CDR3 sequence reads: CASSHPGGGDGYTF. In nucleotides, the CDR3 is TGCGCCAGCAGCCACCCCGGGGGGGGTGACGGCTACACCTTC.

The rearrangement uses TRBV19 and TRBJ1-3; D call uncertain. Germline CDR1 reads LNHDA; CDR2 reads SQIVND (reference sequence). There are 14 residues in the CDR3. V dropped 6 bases and J dropped 1 base, with 10 bases sitting between them. The CDR3 sequence is CASRTSGSGNTIYF. As DNA, the CDR3 is TGTGCCAGTAGAACGTCAGGTTCTGGAAACACCATATATTTT.

This rearrangement joins TRBV9 to TRBJ2-1, with 7 nucleotides matching TRBD2. CDR3 length equals 15 residues. V lost 6 bases, J lost 13 bases, and 19 bases stayed unmatched. The germline V gene encodes CDR1 SGDLS and CDR2 YYNGEE. DNA for the CDR3: TGTGCCAGCACCCGCAGGGCTAGCGGAACGGAGGGCCAGTTCTTC. Its protein product is CASTRRASGTEGQFF.

The chain uses TRBV6-5 and TRBJ2-1; D unclear. The length of the CDR3 is 12 residues. V was shortened by 1 base and J by 7 bases, with 5 bases between the two germline ends. Per the germline V gene, CDR1 is MNHEY and CDR2 is SVGAGI. For the CDR3, the DNA is TGTGCCAGCAGTTACTTAGGGAATGAGCAGTTCTTC. Residues: CASSYLGNEQFF.

The chain combines TRBV7-2 with TRBJ2-2; D is undetermined. The V gene's germline CDR1 is SGHTA and CDR2 FQGNSA. CDR3 length: 16 residues. V lost 2 bases and J lost 1, with 11 bases in between. As DNA, the CDR3 is TGTGCCAGCAGCTTACGCGAGATAGGGAACACCGGGGAGCTGTTTTTT. As protein: CASSLREIGNTGELFF.

This chain uses TRBV10-1 with TRBJ1-4; no firm D call. The CDR3 is 15 residues long. CDR1 and CDR2 from the germline V gene are WNHNN and SYGVQD (reference sequence). V lost 2 bases, J lost 8 bases, and 15 bases lay in between. The CDR3 DNA follows: TGCGCCAGCAGTGAGAGAATCAGCCCGCTGGAAAAACTGTTTTTT. Translated, it gives CASSERISPLEKLFF.

V usage is TRBV28 and J usage is TRBJ2-5; 7 bases line up with TRBD1. The CDR3 extends over 15 amino acids. Losses at the gene ends were 3 bases for V and 1 base for J; bases not matched to a gene: 5. From germline, CDR1 is MDHEN and CDR2 SYDVKM. The CDR3 bases are TGTGCCAGCAGTTTGCCGACAGGGCCCCAAGAGACCCAGTACTTC. This sequence encodes CASSLPTGPQETQYF.

The rearrangement joins TRBV27 to TRBJ2-7; D not resolved. This CDR3 is built from 11 residues. Per the germline V gene, CDR1 is MNHEY and CDR2 is SMNVEV (reference sequence). In nucleotides, the CDR3 is TGTGCAACTGGAGTGTACTACGAGCAGTACTTC. Protein: CATGVYYEQYF.

The J gene is TRBJ2-7, the V gene TRBV25-1, with 7 bases identical to TRBD1. The V segment lost 5 bases and the J segment 4 bases; nucleotides outside the gene matches: 8. Germline V CDR1 and CDR2: MGHDK, SYGVNS. This CDR3 region has 14 residues. The CDR3 reads CASSNQGVQYEQYF. In nucleotides, the CDR3 is TGTGCCAGCAGTAATCAGGGGGTTCAATACGAGCAGTACTTC.

The rearrangement links TRBV28 to TRBJ2-7, with D possibly being TRBD2 (5 bases). CDR3 length: 20 residues. From germline, CDR1 is MDHEN and CDR2 SYDVKM. V was cut by 5 bases and J by 0 bases, with 29 bases left in between. CDR3 amino acids: CASSLKTGIKLSQSSYEQYF. CDR3 in DNA: TGTGCCAGCAGTCTCAAAACGGGAATAAAACTTTCACAAAGCTCCTACGAGCAGTACTTC.

This chain connects TRBV5-4 to TRBJ1-6; D is possibly TRBD1 (6 bases). The germline V and J ends were trimmed by 4 bases and 9 bases, with 20 bases remaining between them. This CDR3 region has 16 residues. Germline values: CDR1 SGHNT, CDR2 YYREEE (reference sequence). CDR3 region: CASSLFGGGRSSPLHF. CDR3 DNA: TGTGCCAGCAGCCTCTTTGGGGGCGGCAGGAGTTCACCCCTCCACTTT.

The CDR3 is CASSQDGTGGGYTF. CDR3 sequence (DNA): TGTGCCAGCAGCCAAGATGGGACAGGGGGCGGCTACACCTTC. V and J are TRBV3-1 (or the pseudogene TRBV3-2) and TRBJ1-2; 12 positions agree with TRBD1. The CDR3 spans 14 residues. The junction had 1 base not matched to a gene; V was cut back by 0 bases and J by 8 bases. The germline CDR1 and CDR2 sequences are LGHDT and YNNKEL (reference sequence).

The chain is built from TRBV27 and TRBJ1-2; a weak D match, TRBD1 (6 bases). V lost 3 bases and J 5 bases, leaving 25 bases between the germline ends. The CDR3 is 18 amino acids. The germline CDR1 and CDR2 sequences are MNHEY and SMNVEV (reference sequence). CDR3 amino acids: CASSFRSGLRKGGYGYTF. The CDR3 bases are TGTGCCAGCAGTTTCCGGTCGGGTCTTAGGAAGGGGGGTTATGGCTACACCTTC.

This clone rates as medium-sized. This chain joins TRBV21-1 and TRBJ2-7; TRBD1, as called in the table, went unchecked against the DNA. TRBV21-1 is listed as a pseudogene. The CDR3 totals 15 residues. The CDR3 region has the DNA TGTGCCAGCAGGCGCCGGGCCCAGGGGATGTACGAGCAGTACTTC. Residues: CASRRRAQGMYEQYF.